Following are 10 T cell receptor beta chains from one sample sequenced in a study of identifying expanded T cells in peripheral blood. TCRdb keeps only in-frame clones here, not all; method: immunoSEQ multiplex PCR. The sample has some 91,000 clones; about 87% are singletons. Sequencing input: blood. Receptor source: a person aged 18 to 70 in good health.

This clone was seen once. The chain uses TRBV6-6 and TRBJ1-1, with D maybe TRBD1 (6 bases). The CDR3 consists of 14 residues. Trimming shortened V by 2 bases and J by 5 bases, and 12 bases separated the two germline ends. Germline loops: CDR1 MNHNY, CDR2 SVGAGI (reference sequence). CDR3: CASSYRGRGTEAFF. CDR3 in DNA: TGTGCCAGCAGTTACAGGGGAAGGGGGACTGAAGCTTTCTTT.

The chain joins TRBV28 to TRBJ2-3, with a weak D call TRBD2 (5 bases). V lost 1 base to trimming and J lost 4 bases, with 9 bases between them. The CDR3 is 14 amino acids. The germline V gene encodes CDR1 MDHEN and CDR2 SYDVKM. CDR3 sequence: CASSLFGSPDTQYF. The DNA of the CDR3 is TGTGCCAGCAGTTTATTTGGGAGCCCAGATACGCAGTATTTT.

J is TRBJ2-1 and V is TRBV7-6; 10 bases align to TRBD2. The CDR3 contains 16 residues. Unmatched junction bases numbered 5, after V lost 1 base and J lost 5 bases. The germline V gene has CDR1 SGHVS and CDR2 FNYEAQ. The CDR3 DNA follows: TGTGCCAGCAGCTTAGACGTAGCGGGGGGACACAATGAGCAGTTCTTC. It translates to CASSLDVAGGHNEQFF.

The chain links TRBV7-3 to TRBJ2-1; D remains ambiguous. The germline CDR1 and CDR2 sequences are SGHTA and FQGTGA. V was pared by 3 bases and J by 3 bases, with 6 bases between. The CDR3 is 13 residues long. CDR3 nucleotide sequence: TGTGCCAGCAGCTTCGGCGGCTACAATGAGCAGTTCTTC. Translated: CASSFGGYNEQFF.

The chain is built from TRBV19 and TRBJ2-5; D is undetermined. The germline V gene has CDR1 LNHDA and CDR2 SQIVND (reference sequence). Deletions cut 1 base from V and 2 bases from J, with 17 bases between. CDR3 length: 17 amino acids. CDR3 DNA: TGTGCCAGTAGTATAGGGGGTACCCATACCAATCAAGAGACCCAGTACTTC. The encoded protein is CASSIGGTHTNQETQYF.

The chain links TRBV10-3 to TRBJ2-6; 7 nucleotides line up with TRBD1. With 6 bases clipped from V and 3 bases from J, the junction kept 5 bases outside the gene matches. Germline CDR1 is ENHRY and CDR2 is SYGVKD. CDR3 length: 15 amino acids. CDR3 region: CAIRSTGDGANVLTF. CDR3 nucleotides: TGTGCCATCAGGTCTACAGGGGATGGGGCCAACGTCCTGACTTTC.

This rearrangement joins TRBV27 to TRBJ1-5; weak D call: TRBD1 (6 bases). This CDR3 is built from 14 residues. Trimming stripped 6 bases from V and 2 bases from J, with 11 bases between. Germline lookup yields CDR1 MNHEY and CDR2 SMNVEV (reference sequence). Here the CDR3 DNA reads TGTGCCAGCAGACCAGGGGTACGCAATCAGCCCCAGCATTTT. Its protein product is CASRPGVRNQPQHF.

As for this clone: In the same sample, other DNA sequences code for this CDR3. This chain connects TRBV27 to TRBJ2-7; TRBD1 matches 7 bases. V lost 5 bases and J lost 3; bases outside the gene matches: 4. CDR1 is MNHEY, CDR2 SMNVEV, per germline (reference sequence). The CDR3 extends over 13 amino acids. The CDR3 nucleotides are TGTGCCAGCAGTCCTGGGACAGTCTACGAGCAGTACTTC. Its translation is CASSPGTVYEQYF.

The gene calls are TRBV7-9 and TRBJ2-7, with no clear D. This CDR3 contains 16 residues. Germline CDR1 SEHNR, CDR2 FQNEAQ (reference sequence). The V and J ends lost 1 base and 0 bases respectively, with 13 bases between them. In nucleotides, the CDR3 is TGTGCCAGCAGCTTAGAATCAAAGAGTTCCTCCTACGAGCAGTACTTC. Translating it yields CASSLESKSSSYEQYF.

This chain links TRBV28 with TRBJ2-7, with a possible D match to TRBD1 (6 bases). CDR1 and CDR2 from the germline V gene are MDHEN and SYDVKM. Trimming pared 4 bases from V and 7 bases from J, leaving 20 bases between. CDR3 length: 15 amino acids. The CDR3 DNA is TGTGCCAGCAGTTACACAGGGACCACTACTAGTGAGCAGTACTTC. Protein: CASSYTGTTTSEQYF.